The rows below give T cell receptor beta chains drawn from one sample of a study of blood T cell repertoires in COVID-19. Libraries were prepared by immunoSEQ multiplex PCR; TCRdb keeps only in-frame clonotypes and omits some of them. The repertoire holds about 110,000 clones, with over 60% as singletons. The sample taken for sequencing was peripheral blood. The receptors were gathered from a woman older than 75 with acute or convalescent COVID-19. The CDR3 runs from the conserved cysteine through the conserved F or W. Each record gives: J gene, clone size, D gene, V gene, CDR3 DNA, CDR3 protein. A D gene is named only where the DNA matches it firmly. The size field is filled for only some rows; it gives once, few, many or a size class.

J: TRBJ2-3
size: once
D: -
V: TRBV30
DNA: TGTGCCTGGAGTGTACGGGTCACAGATACGCAGTATTTT
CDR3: CAWSVRVTDTQYF

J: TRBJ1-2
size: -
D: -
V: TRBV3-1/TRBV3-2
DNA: TGTGCCAGCAGCCAAACCGGACAAGGCTATGGCTACACCTTC
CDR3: CASSQTGQGYGYTF

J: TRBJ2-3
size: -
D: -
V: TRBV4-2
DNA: TGTGCCAGCAGCCAAGATCGCCTAACTAGCACAGATACGCAGTATTTT
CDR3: CASSQDRLTSTDTQYF

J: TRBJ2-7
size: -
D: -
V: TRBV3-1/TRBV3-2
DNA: TGTGCCAGCAGCAGTCAGGGAATTGGCTACGAGCAGTACTTC
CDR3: CASSSQGIGYEQYF

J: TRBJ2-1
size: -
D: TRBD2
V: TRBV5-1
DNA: TGCGCCAGCAGCTTGGTTCTAGCGGGGGGGCTATACAATGAGCAGTTCTTC
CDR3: CASSLVLAGGLYNEQFF

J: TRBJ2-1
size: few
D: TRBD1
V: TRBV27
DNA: TGTGCCAGCAGTTTAGTCTTCCTTACTATCGGAAGACAGGGATCATCTGAGCAGTTCTTC
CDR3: CASSLVFLTIGRQGSSEQFF

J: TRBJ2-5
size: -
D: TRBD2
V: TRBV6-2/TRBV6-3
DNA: TGTGCCAGCAGTTTCCGTAGCGGGAGGGCGGAGACCCAGTACTTC
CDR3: CASSFRSGRAETQYF

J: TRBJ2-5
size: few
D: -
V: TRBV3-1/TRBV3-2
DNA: TGTGCCAGCAGCCAAGCAAGGCAGGGAGGACAAGAGACCCAGTACTTC
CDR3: CASSQARQGGQETQYF

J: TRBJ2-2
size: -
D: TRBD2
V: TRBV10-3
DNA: TGTGCCATCAGTGAGTCGAATTCGGGACTACACGACACCGGGGAGCTGTTTTTT
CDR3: CAISESNSGLHDTGELFF

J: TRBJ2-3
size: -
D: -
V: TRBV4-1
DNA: TGCGCCAGCAGCCAACTTACAGGGATCGGAACAGATACGCAGTATTTT
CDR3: CASSQLTGIGTDTQYF

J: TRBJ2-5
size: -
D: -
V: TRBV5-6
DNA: TGTGCCAGCAGCCGGAGAGGGGGTCAAGAGACCCAGTACTTC
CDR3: CASSRRGGQETQYF

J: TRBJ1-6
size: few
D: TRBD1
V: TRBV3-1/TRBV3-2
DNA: TGTGCCAGCAGCCAAGACCCCGGGACAGGGGTTTCACCCCTCCACTTT
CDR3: CASSQDPGTGVSPLHF

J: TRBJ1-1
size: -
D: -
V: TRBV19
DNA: TGTGCCAGTGGAAGCACAGGAATGAACACTGAAGCTTTCTTT
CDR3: CASGSTGMNTEAFF

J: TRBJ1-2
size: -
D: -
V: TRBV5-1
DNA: TGCGCCAGCAGTGGGGTCGGGGGGGCCTCTGGCTACACCTTC
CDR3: CASSGVGGASGYTF

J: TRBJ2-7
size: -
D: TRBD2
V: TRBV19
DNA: TGTGCCAGTAGTATGTTGGGGCCGGGGGGGGCCTACGAGCAGTACTTC
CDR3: CASSMLGPGGAYEQYF

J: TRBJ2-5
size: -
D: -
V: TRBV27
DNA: TGTGCCAGCAGTTCCCGAGGTTTATTCCGGTGGGAGACCCAGTACTTC
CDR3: CASSSRGLFRWETQYF